This T cell receptor (beta chain) is drawn from a study of siplizumab effects on memory and regulatory T cells. Data came from immunoSEQ multiplex PCR; TCRdb stores just in-frame clones and leaves some out. The profile shows about 100,000 clones, around 92% of them singletons. About this clone itself: Its cognate antigen is unknown.

Study results and caveats: Just a small share of alloreactive clones was traced back to unstimulated subsets. About 80-97% of proliferating CD4+ or CD8+ clones had no assignable naive or memory phenotype. Suppression by proliferating Tregs derived from siplizumab cultures was not verified. Naive T cell populations appeared to exhibit greater diversity than memory cells and appeared to be major alloresponse contributors.

The CDR3 has 14 amino acids. The V end lost 4 bases, the J end lost 0 bases, and 8 bases lay between the germline ends. Germline values: CDR1 SGHNT, CDR2 YYREEE (reference sequence). This clonotype originated in a human donor in good health. Source material: CD4+ T cells sorted from blood. The gene calls are TRBV5-4 and TRBJ1-3; D may be TRBD1 (6 bases). This chain's CDR3 is CASSLTGSGNTIYF. CDR3 DNA sequence: TGTGCCAGCAGCCTGACAGGCTCTGGAAACACCATATATTTT. The whole variable domain, remainder taken from reference TRBV5-4 and TRBJ1-3, is ETGVTQSPTHLIKTRGQQVTLRCSSQSGHNTVSWYQQALGQGPQFIFQYYREEENGRGNFPPRFSGLQFPNYSSELNVNALELDDSALYLCASSLTGSGNTIYFGEGSWLTVV.